The next 29 T cell receptor beta chains were all read from a single sample in a study of low-dose radiotherapy and immunotherapy resistance in tumors (dated by TCRdb to the early 2020s). Interpreted using the paper, the time point label stands for: after trial treatment. Sample treatment or condition, as interpreted from the label and publication: LDRT plus nivolumab, ipilimumab, low-dose cyclophosphamide and aspirin (RACIN trial). Reads for this sample came from an Illumina HiSeq 2500. First-strand cDNA was synthesized using Superscript III and a set of TRAV- and TRBV-specific primers, so that both TCRalpha and TCRbeta chains were covered. TCRs were amplified for 20 PCR cycles with Phusion, using a constant-region primer paired with the adapter attached to the V primers. TCRdb reprocessed the public reads (quality trimming at Q25 with fastp, clone calling with MiXCR) and kept in-frame beta chains. Each entry merges the rows of one CDR3 protein and shows their most common DNA and genes. The sample has around 100,000 distinct CDR3 sequences on record, about 20% of them singletons. 4.1% of the sample comes from the top ten.

The input for sequencing was PBMCs, taken after low-dose radiotherapy plus immunotherapy. These receptor sequences come from a male donor with prostate cancer.

This clonotype occurred many times. The V and J genes are TRBV2 and TRBJ2-7; the D is unclear. The CDR3 has 14 amino acids. Per the germline V gene, CDR1 is SNHLY and CDR2 is FYNNEI. The ends were cut back, 7 bases at V and 0 bases at J, with 13 bases in the middle. The CDR3 nucleotides are TGTGCCAGCATTACGACGGCGAGCTCCTACGAGCAGTACTTC. Its translation is CASITTASSYEQYF.

This chain joins TRBV6-2 or TRBV6-3 and TRBJ2-3; D is possibly TRBD1 or TRBD2 (5 bases each). Between the trimmed V and J ends, which lost 5 bases and 2 bases, there was a span of 11 bases. The germline V gene has CDR1 MNHEY and CDR2 SVGEGT. This CDR3 has 14 amino acids. The CDR3 sequence is CASSRDGYTDTQYF. CDR3 sequence (DNA): TGTGCCAGCAGTCGGGACGGGTACACAGATACGCAGTATTTT.

This clonotype came up once. This rearrangement joins TRBV7-9 to TRBJ1-6; TRBD1 aligns across 8 bases. From germline, CDR1 is SEHNR and CDR2 FQNEAQ (reference sequence). This CDR3 spans 14 amino acids. V trimming: 3 bases; J trimming: 9 bases; junction bases outside the gene matches: 4. CDR3 sequence reads: CASSFGQGGSPLHF. CDR3 sequence (DNA): TGTGCCAGCAGCTTTGGACAGGGAGGTTCACCCCTCCACTTT.

This clonotype was seen ten or more times. The DNA of the CDR3 is TGCAGTGCTAGAGAAGTAACAGGGACCAGCAATCAGCCCCAGCATTTT. Protein product: CSAREVTGTSNQPQHF. This sequence joins TRBV20-1 and TRBJ1-5, with D possibly being TRBD1 (6 bases). V was clipped by 0 bases and J by 1 base, with 13 bases between them. The CDR3 is 16 residues long. CDR1 and CDR2 from the germline V gene are DFQATT and SNEGSKA (reference sequence).

This clonotype was seen ten or more times. Sequence at one end of the junction differs from germline and may be a read error. V and J are TRBV11-3 and TRBJ2-3; D tentatively fits TRBD1 or TRBD2 (6 bases each). CDR1 SGHNT and CDR2 YENEEA come from the germline V gene. This CDR3 is built from 15 residues. Written as DNA, the CDR3 is TGTGCCAGCAGCTCAATCGCGAACGGGGGCCGGGACTTGCGTTTT. Its translation: CASSSIANGGRDLRF.

This clonotype was counted many times. The genes are TRBV20-1 and TRBJ1-4; 10 positions agree with TRBD1. There are 16 residues in the CDR3. The germline CDR1 and CDR2 sequences are DFQATT and SNEGSKA (reference sequence). J gave up 3 bases and V 1 base, and 5 bases lay outside the gene matches. CDR3 DNA: TGCAGTGCTAGAGTCGGGACAGGGGCTGCTAATGAAAAACTGTTTTTT. Its protein product is CSARVGTGAANEKLFF.

This clonotype was found many times. The chain uses TRBV12-3 or TRBV12-4 and TRBJ1-1; possibly TRBD1 for D (5 bases). This CDR3 has 14 residues. V dropped 4 bases and J dropped 8 bases, with 17 bases sitting between them. The CDR3, as DNA: TGTGCCAGCAGTTCCCCTTTTCAACGGGGCGAAGCTTTCTTT. Encoded protein: CASSSPFQRGEAFF.

Many counts were recorded for this clonotype. The chain employs TRBV20-1 and TRBJ1-3, with TRBD1 as a possible D gene (5 bases). V lost 0 bases and J 2 bases, leaving 11 bases between the germline ends. The germline gives CDR1 DFQATT, CDR2 SNEGSKA (reference sequence). CDR3 size: 15 residues. The CDR3 DNA sequence: TGCAGTGCTAGAGATCTTGAGGGGACTGGAAACACCATATATTTT. This encodes CSARDLEGTGNTIYF.

In its sample, this clonotype was seen many times. This chain joins TRBV6-6 and TRBJ1-5; D not resolved. The ends were cut back, 9 bases at V and 11 bases at J, with 5 bases in the middle. Germline V gene sequence: CDR1 MNHNY, CDR2 SVGAGI (reference sequence). The CDR3 totals 8 residues. CDR3 sequence reads: CARRSQHF. In nucleotides, the CDR3 is TGTGCCAGACGCTCCCAGCATTTT.

At least ten counts were recorded for this clonotype. The CDR3 loop reads CASSRTGYYEQYF. Written as DNA, the CDR3 is TGTGCCAGCAGCCGGACAGGGTACTACGAGCAGTACTTC. This chain connects TRBV5-4 to TRBJ2-7, with 8 bases that match TRBD1. CDR3 length: 13 residues. J was trimmed by 3 bases and V by 4 bases; bases with no gene match: 3. From germline, CDR1 is SGHNT and CDR2 YYREEE (reference sequence).

There are many counts of this clonotype. In DNA, the CDR3 is TGCGCCAGCAGCTTGGAGGCCAGAAACTACGAGCAGTACTTC. It translates to CASSLEARNYEQYF. The J gene is TRBJ2-7, the V gene TRBV5-1; no firm D call. Germline assignment: CDR1 SGHRS and CDR2 YFSETQ. Trimming removed 0 bases at V and 3 bases at J, with 10 bases between. CDR3 size: 14 residues.

This clonotype has ten or more counts. This chain uses TRBV11-2 with TRBJ1-1; D remains unclear. The CDR3 is 16 residues long. V dropped 3 bases and J dropped 0 bases, with 14 bases sitting between them. Germline V lookup: CDR1 SGHAT, CDR2 FQNNGV. CDR3 nucleotides: TGTGCCAGCAGCTTGGGTGAGACACTAATGAACACTGAAGCTTTCTTT. It encodes CASSLGETLMNTEAFF. Combining the CDR3 with reference TRBV11-2 and TRBJ1-1 gives the whole variable domain EAGVAQSPRYKIIEKRQSVAFWCNPISGHATLYWYQQILGQGPKLLIQFQNNGVVDDSQLPKDRFSAERLKGVDSTLKIQPAKLEDSAVYLCASSLGETLMNTEAFFGQGTRLTVV.

Many counts were recorded for this clonotype. J is TRBJ2-1 and V is TRBV5-1, with 7 nucleotides matching TRBD1. The V and J ends lost 3 bases and 0 bases, in that order; junction bases with no gene match: 6. From germline, CDR1 is SGHRS and CDR2 YFSETQ. The CDR3 consists of 16 residues. In DNA form, the CDR3 reads TGCGCCAGCAGCTACGGGGACAGACGCTCCTACAATGAGCAGTTCTTC. Translating gives CASSYGDRRSYNEQFF.

The table lists this clonotype with many counts. J is TRBJ2-6 and V is TRBV19; D tentatively fits TRBD1 or TRBD2 (5 bases each). The CDR3 consists of 15 residues. Between the trimmed V and J ends, which lost 3 bases and 3 bases, there was a span of 9 bases. CDR1 and CDR2 (germline): LNHDA, SQIVND (reference sequence). This CDR3 is CASSIRGGGANVLTF. Written as DNA, the CDR3 is TGTGCCAGTAGTATCCGGGGCGGTGGGGCCAACGTCCTGACTTTC.

CDR3 residues: CASSSRPTGRDTEAFF. DNA of the CDR3: TGTGCCAGTAGTTCACGACCGACAGGGCGAGACACTGAAGCTTTCTTT. The chain joins TRBV19 to TRBJ1-1, with 7 bases aligning to TRBD1. Germline trimming cut 5 bases from V and 3 bases from J; bases unmatched to any gene: 12. The CDR3 length is 16 residues. Germline V gene lookup returns CDR1 LNHDA and CDR2 SQIVND (reference sequence).

A note on this clonotype: It is unclear where the CDR3 begins or ends on the DNA, so no DNA is shown, and the CDR3 is as TCRdb lists it. The chain recombines TRBV5-1 with TRBJ2-2; the D call of TRBD1 is as the table states it, not checked on the DNA. With termini counted, the CDR3 has 15 amino acids. From germline, CDR1 is SGHRS and CDR2 YFSETQ. CDR3 loop: CASSSDRRRAGELFF.

This clonotype was detected only a few times. The chain carries TRBV20-1 and TRBJ2-1, with 11 bases that match TRBD2. V lost 1 base to trimming and J lost 10 bases; unmatched junction nucleotides: 9. Germline assignment: CDR1 DFQATT and CDR2 SNEGSKA (reference sequence). The CDR3 has 15 amino acids. The CDR3 nucleotides are TGCAGTGCTAGAGGGGTAGCGGGGGGGCTAGAAGAGCAGTTCTTC. This encodes CSARGVAGGLEEQFF.

As regards this clonotype: Possible read error: a much larger clone is one base away. V and J are TRBV5-3 and TRBJ2-5; D may be TRBD2 (7 bases). TRBV5-3 is assigned to the ORF class and has an uncertain function. The CDR3 is 16 residues long. The CDR3 loop reads CASSETLRGARESQYF. DNA for the CDR3: TGTGCCAGCAGCGAAACCCTTCGGGGGGCTCGAGAGAGCCAGTACTTC.

This clonotype was found many times. This sequence joins TRBV7-9 and TRBJ2-7, with TRBD2 matching 7 bases. The CDR3 length is 15 residues. J was trimmed by 0 bases and V by 5 bases; bases with no gene match: 7. Germline CDR1 SEHNR, CDR2 FQNEAQ (reference sequence). CDR3 sequence reads: CASSPRAGDSYEQYF. Written as DNA, the CDR3 is TGTGCCAGCAGCCCCAGGGCGGGGGACTCCTACGAGCAGTACTTC.

This clonotype was seen at least ten times. The chain couples TRBV3-1 to TRBJ2-2; the match to TRBD2 covers 9 bases. The CDR3 covers 16 residues. The germline gives CDR1 LGHDT, CDR2 YNNKEL (reference sequence). The J segment lost 6 bases and the V segment lost 4 bases, leaving 9 bases of the junction unmatched. The CDR3 nucleotides read TGTGCCAGCAGCCGGAGACTAGCGGAGGGTCCCGGGGAGCTGTTTTTT. Translating it yields CASSRRLAEGPGELFF.

This clonotype has ten or more counts. The J gene is TRBJ2-7, the V gene TRBV18; possible D gene TRBD2, 7 bases. Trimming shortened V by 2 bases and J by 2 bases, and 16 bases separated the two germline ends. This CDR3 has 16 amino acids. Germline values: CDR1 KGHSH, CDR2 LQKENI. The chain's CDR3 is CASSPRGGAATYEQYF. CDR3 coding DNA: TGTGCCAGCTCACCAAGGGGGGGGGCTGCAACCTACGAGCAGTACTTC.

This clonotype was seen many times. The chain is built from TRBV6-6 and TRBJ1-3, with TRBD1 matching over 8 bases. Germline V gene sequence: CDR1 MNHNY, CDR2 SVGAGI (reference sequence). The CDR3 loop spans 14 amino acids. V gave up 5 bases and J gave up 8 bases; unmatched junction bases: 8. The CDR3 DNA follows: TGTGCCAGCAGTACCGGGACAGGTTGGGACACCATATATTTT. The encoded protein is CASSTGTGWDTIYF.

Ten or more counts support this clonotype. At one boundary the junction diverges from the germline segment, which might be a read error. The chain uses TRBV7-2 and TRBJ1-1; 8 bases are a match to TRBD1. The germline V gene has CDR1 SGHTA and CDR2 FQGNSA. The CDR3 extends over 14 amino acids. The CDR3 region is CASSFTYVGQAIIF. CDR3 DNA sequence: TGTGCCAGCAGCTTCACCTATGTGGGACAGGCTATCATCTTT.

Ten or more counts support this clonotype. The chain combines TRBV19 with TRBJ2-7, with D perhaps matching TRBD1 or TRBD2 (6 bases each). CDR1 is LNHDA, CDR2 SQIVND, per germline (reference sequence). This CDR3 contains 16 residues. V was trimmed by 2 bases and J by 6 bases, leaving 20 bases between them. The CDR3 reads CASSISPGSGGGEQYF. The CDR3 DNA reads TGTGCCAGTAGTATATCCCCGGGGAGCGGAGGGGGCGAGCAGTACTTC.

Note on this clonotype: Only one base separates this from a far larger clonotype, so it likely reflects a read error. The CDR3 sequence is CASSLEGSGGFNEQYF. The CDR3, as DNA: TGTGCCAGCAGCTTGGAAGGTAGCGGGGGGTTCAATGAGCAGTACTTC. This chain joins TRBV5-6 and TRBJ2-7; the match to TRBD2 covers 10 bases. The CDR3 totals 16 residues. Germline CDR1 is SGHDT and CDR2 is YYEEEE. Trimming cost V 0 bases and J 7 bases; bases outside gene matches: 10. The full variable domain, completed using reference TRBV5-6 and TRBJ2-7, is DAGVTQSPTHLIKTRGQQVTLRCSPKSGHDTVSWYQQALGQGPQFIFQYYEEEERQRGNFPDRFSGHQFPNYSSELNVNALLLGDSALYLCASSLEGSGGFNEQYFGPGTRLTVT.

This clonotype was observed many times. The chain links TRBV20-1 to TRBJ2-3; D unresolved. The V and J ends lost 6 bases and 2 bases respectively, with 3 bases between them. Germline-derived CDR1 and CDR2 are DFQATT and SNEGSKA (reference sequence). This CDR3 region has 10 residues. The CDR3 loop is CSAHTDTQYF. The CDR3 DNA sequence: TGCAGTGCCCACACAGATACGCAGTATTTT.

This clonotype was seen ten or more times. CDR3 in DNA: TGTGCCAGCAGTTTCTCGTTCCGGGGTACCACTGAAGCTTTCTTT. It yields the protein CASSFSFRGTTEAFF. The genes are TRBV27 and TRBJ1-1; D remains unclear. The germline V and J ends were trimmed by 3 bases and 4 bases, with 15 bases remaining between them. The CDR3 runs to 15 residues. The germline V gene has CDR1 MNHEY and CDR2 SMNVEV (reference sequence).

There are many counts of this clonotype. CDR3 in amino acids: CASGRGTGTGELFF. The CDR3 DNA reads TGTGCCAGTGGCCGGGGTACGGGGACCGGGGAGCTGTTTTTT. The chain carries TRBV19 and TRBJ2-2, with D possibly being TRBD2 (5 bases). This CDR3 comprises 14 residues. Trimming pared 8 bases from V and 5 bases from J, leaving 15 bases between. Germline lookup yields CDR1 LNHDA and CDR2 SQIVND (reference sequence).

This clonotype was observed at least ten times. This sequence joins TRBV10-3 and TRBJ2-1; 11 bases align to TRBD2. The length of the CDR3 is 15 residues. The germline CDR1 and CDR2 sequences are ENHRY and SYGVKD. The J segment lost 4 bases and the V segment lost 5 bases, leaving 4 bases of the junction unmatched. DNA for the CDR3: TGTGCCATCAGTACTAGCGGGGGACCGTACAATGAGCAGTTCTTC. It encodes CAISTSGGPYNEQFF.